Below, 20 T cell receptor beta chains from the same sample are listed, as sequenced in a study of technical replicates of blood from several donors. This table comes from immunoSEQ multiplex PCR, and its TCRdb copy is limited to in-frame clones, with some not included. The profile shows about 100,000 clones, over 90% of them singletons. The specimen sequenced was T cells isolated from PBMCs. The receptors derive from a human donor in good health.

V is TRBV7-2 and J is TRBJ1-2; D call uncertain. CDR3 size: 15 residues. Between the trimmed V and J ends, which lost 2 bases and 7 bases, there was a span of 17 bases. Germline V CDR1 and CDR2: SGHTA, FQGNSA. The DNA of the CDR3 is TGTGCCAGCAGCTTAATATCGGGGTCCCACTCTGGCTACACCTTC. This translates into CASSLISGSHSGYTF.

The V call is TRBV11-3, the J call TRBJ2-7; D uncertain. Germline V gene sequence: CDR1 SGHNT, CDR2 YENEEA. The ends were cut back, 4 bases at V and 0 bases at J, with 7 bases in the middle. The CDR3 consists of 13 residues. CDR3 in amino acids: CASSSRSSYEQYF. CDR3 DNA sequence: TGTGCCAGCAGCTCCCGGTCCTCCTACGAGCAGTACTTC.

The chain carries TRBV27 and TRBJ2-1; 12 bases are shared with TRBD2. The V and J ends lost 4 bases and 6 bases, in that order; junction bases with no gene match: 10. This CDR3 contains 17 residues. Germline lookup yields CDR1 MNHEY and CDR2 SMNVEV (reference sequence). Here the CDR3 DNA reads TGTGCCAGCAGTTCCCGACTAGCGGGAGCCTCAGTCAATGAGCAGTTCTTC. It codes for CASSSRLAGASVNEQFF.

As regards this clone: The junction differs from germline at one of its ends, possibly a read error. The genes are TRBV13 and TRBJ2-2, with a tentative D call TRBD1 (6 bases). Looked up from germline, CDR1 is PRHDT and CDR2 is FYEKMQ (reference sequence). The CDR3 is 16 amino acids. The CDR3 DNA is TGTGCCAGCAGCTTACTACAGGGAGCGTACACCGGGAAGCTGTTTTTT. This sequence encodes CASSLLQGAYTGKLFF.

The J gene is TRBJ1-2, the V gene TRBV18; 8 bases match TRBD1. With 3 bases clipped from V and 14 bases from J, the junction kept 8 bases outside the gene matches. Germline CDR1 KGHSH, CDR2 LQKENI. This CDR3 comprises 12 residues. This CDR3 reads CASSPQTGGWTF. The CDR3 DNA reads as TGTGCCAGCTCACCTCAAACAGGGGGATGGACCTTC.

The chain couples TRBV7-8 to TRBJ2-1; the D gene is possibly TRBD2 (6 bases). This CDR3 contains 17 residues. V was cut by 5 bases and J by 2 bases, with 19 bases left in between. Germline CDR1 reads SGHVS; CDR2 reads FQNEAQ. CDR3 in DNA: TGTGCCAGCAGCCGTGGGGCCGCGGGGACTCCCTACAATGAGCAGTTCTTC. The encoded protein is CASSRGAAGTPYNEQFF.

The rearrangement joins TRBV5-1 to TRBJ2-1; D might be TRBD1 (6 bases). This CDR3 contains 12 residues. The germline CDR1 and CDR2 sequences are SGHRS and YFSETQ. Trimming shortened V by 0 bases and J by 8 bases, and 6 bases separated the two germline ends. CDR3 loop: CASSLGQDEQFF. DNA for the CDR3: TGCGCCAGCAGCTTGGGACAGGATGAGCAGTTCTTC. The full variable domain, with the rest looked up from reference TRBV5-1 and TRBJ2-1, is KAGVTQTPRYLIKTRGQQVTLSCSPISGHRSVSWYQQTPGQGLQFLFEYFSETQRNKGNFPGRFSGRQFSNSRSEMNVSTLELGDSALYLCASSLGQDEQFFGPGTRLTVL.

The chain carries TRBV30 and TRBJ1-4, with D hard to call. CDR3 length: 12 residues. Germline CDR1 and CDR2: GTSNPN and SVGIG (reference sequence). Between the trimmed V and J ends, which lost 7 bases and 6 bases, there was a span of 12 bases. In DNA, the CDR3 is TGTGCCTCGGGATTAAGGCATGAAAAACTGTTTTTT. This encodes CASGLRHEKLFF.

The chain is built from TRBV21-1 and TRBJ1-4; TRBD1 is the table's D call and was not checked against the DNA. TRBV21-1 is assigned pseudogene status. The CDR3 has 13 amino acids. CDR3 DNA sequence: TGTGCCGTCGGGGGACAGGGACGAGAAAAACTGTTTTTT. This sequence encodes CAVGGQGREKLFF.

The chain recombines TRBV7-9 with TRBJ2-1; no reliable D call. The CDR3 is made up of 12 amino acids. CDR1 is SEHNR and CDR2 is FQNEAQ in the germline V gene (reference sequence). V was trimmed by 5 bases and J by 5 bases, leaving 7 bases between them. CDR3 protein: CASSHLDNEQFF. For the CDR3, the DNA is TGTGCCAGCAGCCACTTAGACAATGAGCAGTTCTTC.

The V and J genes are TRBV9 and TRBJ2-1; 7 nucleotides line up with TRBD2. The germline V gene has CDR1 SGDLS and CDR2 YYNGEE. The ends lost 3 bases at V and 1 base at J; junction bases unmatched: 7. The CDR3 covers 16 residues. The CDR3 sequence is CASSAGGSPSYNEQFF. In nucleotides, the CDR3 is TGTGCCAGCAGCGCCGGGGGGAGCCCGTCCTACAATGAGCAGTTCTTC.

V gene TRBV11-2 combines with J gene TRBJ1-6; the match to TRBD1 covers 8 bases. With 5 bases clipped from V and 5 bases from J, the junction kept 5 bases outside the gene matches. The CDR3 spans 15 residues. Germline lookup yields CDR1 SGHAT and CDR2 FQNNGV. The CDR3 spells CASSVRQGNNSPLHF. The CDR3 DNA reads TGTGCCAGCAGCGTTAGACAGGGGAATAATTCACCCCTCCACTTT.

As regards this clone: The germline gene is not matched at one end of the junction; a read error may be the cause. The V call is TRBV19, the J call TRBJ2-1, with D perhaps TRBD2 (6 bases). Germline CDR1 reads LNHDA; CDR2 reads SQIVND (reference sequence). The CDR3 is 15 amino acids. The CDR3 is CASTPLASSSNEQFF. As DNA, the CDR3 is TGTGCCAGTACCCCCCTAGCGAGCTCCTCCAATGAGCAGTTCTTC.

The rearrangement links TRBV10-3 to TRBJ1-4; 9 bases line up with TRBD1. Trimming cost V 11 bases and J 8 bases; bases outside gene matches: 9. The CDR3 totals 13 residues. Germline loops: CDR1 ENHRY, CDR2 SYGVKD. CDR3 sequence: CAVQNRGQEKLFF. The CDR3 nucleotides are TGTGCCGTTCAGAACAGGGGGCAAGAAAAACTGTTTTTT.

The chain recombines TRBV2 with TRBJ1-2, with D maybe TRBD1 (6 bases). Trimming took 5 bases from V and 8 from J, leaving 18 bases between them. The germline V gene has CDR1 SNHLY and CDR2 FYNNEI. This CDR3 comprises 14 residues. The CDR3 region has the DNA TGTGCCAGCAGTCTACAAGGGGGGGAGTGGGGCTACACCTTC. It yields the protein CASSLQGGEWGYTF.

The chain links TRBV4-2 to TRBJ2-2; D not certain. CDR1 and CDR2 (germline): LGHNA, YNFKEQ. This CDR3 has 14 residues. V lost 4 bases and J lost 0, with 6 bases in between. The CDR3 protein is CASSPRSNTGELFF. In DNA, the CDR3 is TGTGCCAGCAGCCCGAGGTCGAACACCGGGGAGCTGTTTTTT.

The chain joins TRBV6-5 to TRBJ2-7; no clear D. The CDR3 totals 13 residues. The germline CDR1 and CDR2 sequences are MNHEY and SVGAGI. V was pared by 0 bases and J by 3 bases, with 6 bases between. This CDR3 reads CASSYSASYEQYF. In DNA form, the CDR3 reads TGTGCCAGCAGTTACTCGGCCAGCTACGAGCAGTACTTC.

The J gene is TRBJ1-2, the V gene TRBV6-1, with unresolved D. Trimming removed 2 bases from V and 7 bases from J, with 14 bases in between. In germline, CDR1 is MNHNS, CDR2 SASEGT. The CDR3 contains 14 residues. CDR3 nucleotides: TGTGCCAGCAGTGAAATGGTAACCCGCGGTGGCTACACCTTC. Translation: CASSEMVTRGGYTF.

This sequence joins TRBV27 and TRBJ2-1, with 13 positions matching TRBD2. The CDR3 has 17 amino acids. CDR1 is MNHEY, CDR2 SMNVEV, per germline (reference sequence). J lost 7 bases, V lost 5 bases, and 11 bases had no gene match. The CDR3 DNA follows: TGTGCCAGCAGTCTCACTAGCGGGAGGGCAATTGAGAATGAGCAGTTCTTC. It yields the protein CASSLTSGRAIENEQFF.

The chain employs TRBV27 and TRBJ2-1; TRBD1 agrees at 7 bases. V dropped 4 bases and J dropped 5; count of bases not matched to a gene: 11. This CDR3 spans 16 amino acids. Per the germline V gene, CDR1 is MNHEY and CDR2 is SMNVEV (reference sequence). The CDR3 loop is CASSSARDRQNNEQFF. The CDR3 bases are TGTGCCAGCAGTTCCGCCCGGGACAGACAAAACAATGAGCAGTTCTTC.